The entry below describes one TCR beta chain. Its antigen is not known. The protocol was immunoSEQ multiplex PCR, while the TCRdb copy is restricted to in-frame clones and leaves out a portion. This table has about 180,000 clones, around 85% appearing once. This sample was taken from a study of cytomegalovirus exposure and HLA in healthy donors. Germline assignment: CDR1 MDHEN and CDR2 SYDVKM. V was shortened by 6 bases and J by 8 bases, with 13 bases between the two germline ends. This CDR3 is 12 amino acids long. General study points: Some TCR beta chains (164 of them) were listed as cytomegalovirus-associated. The classifier reportedly diagnosed cytomegalovirus status with high specificity and sensitivity.

The sequencing sample was made of PBMCs. The chain recombines TRBV28 with TRBJ1-2; perhaps TRBD1 as D (6 bases). This clonotype originated in a man younger than 35 in good health and CMV-seropositive. CDR3 amino acids: CASRTGRRGYTF. The CDR3 DNA sequence: TGTGCCAGCAGAACAGGGCGAAGGGGCTACACCTTC.